This T cell receptor beta chain was captured in a study of CD8+ T cells in alopecia areata. Looking at the study overall: It was 6 to 18 months of tofacitinib, and then there were 6 months off drug. Broader study findings: Amid tofacitinib therapy, many expanded lesional clones stayed present in scalp and blood.

Once RNA had been extracted, it was reverse transcribed into cDNA to act as the sequencing template. Method: immunoSEQ multiplex PCR; TCRdb's copy keeps in-frame clones and lacks some. The sample lists about 94,000 clones; more than 65% were seen once. Comments on this clone: Antigen specificity is unknown.

CDR1 is MNHEY and CDR2 is SMNVEV in the germline V gene (reference sequence). The CDR3 sequence is 13 residues long. V lost 3 bases to trimming and J lost 1 base, with 6 bases between them. Sample treatment: oral pan-JAK inhibitor, 5-10 mg twice daily. Peripheral blood, together with lesional scalp punch biopsies, was collected from alopecia areata patients. The chain links TRBV27 to TRBJ1-1; D is uncertain. The receptor comes from a human donor with alopecia areata. This specimen consisted of CD8+ T cells sorted from blood, obtained at roughly week 45, from a patient treated with tofacitinib. CDR3 residues: CASSLYWNTEAFF. The CDR3 DNA sequence: TGTGCCAGCAGTTTGTACTGGAACACTGAAGCTTTCTTT.